Described below is a single T cell receptor beta chain sequence and its context. Its antigen target is currently unknown. No clone much larger than this one lies a single base away; base qualities are absent. The data were obtained in a study of long-term antiretroviral therapy in people with HIV (dated by TCRdb to between 2020 and 2023). Study-level background: The earliest samples were collected about a decade before the 2015 WHO recommendation for immediate ART, when ART was typically delayed until CD4 counts fell. A retrospective serial study tested whether changes in peripheral blood TRB repertoire composition and diversity were associated with ART initiation and durable HIV suppression. Among the 25 to 30 participants with HIV, approximately 10 were female. No cross-contamination during QIAcube processing turned up in test extractions that ran a monoclonal T-cell line alongside 25 to 35 polyclonal samples. A total of 192 cryopreserved PBMC samples were contributed to the cohort by 30 adults with confirmed HIV infection, with samples collected serially over a mean of approximately six years (range 1-12).

The study at large found these results: Expanded TRB clones identified before ART initiation dominated the repertoire across all time points, though the dominance fluctuated and decreased in many PLHIV after ART. Because PBMC availability was limited, only the TCR beta chain was sequenced, with no alpha chain pairing. A significant increase in TRB diversity was found to be associated with ART initiation, although TRB diversity was observed to remain significantly below that of transplant donor controls even after long-term ART. The samples were dated from about 2004 to 2018, and the ART regimens that were used may be less effective than current ART regimens. CDR3 length ranges in HIV repertoires were narrower than in controls, and network structure suggested an antigen-experienced repertoire with only a slight naive shift after ART. Because cell numbers in pre-ART samples were limited, unsorted PBMC were profiled instead of sorted CD4+ and CD8+ T cells. Inferences about post-ART repertoire changes are limited because no data were available on ART adherence, viral resistance or therapy changes.

The immunoSEQ hsTCRB v3.0 assay was used at survey level resolution for TRB variable region sequencing. The target sequencing depth for TRB was about 40,000-50,000 T-cell genomes per sample. TRB libraries were pooled and sequenced on an Illumina MiSeq using a v3 150-cycle kit. As for how the authors treated the data: Repertoire analysis ran in R within a reproducible Nextflow workflow covering QC, data transformation and analysis. LymphoSeq2, an R package for exploring AIRR-Seq data, was used to implement custom analyses. Four samples that yielded fewer than 5000 total TRB sequences were excluded, so that approximately 170 HIV repertoires were analyzed. Of the 188 retained HIV repertoires, 59 were collected before and roughly 130 after ART initiation. Repertoires were downsampled to 5000 TRB nucleotide sequences, with summary statistics averaged over 100 downsampling iterations. The analysis kept only TRB sequences whose CDR3 regions were at least seven amino acids long. Diversity was assessed using a clonality score derived from Shannon entropy and using the Gini coefficient. In repertoire networks, the top 5000 CDR3 amino acid sequences were linked whenever an edit distance of one separated two sequences. For TRB CDR3 amino acid sequences, antigen specificity groups and MHC restriction were predicted with GLIPH2. CDR3 amino acid sequences were matched against VDJdb and McPAS-TCR to flag known CMV, EBV, HIV or tissue antigen associations. Pre-ART, post-ART and control groups were compared with Wilcoxon signed-rank tests and Holm-Bonferroni correction. Not all clones reach the TCRdb copy of this immuneACCESS table, which keeps in-frame sequences only. Checked studies attribute under half of the gap to unresolved V genes and leave the rest unexplained. The V and J calls and clone size are taken from that table; D and trimming were inferred from the DNA. This sample gives more than 25,000 clones in total; roughly 92% of them show up just once. The ten most abundant clones make up roughly 4% of the sample.

The CDR3 holds 14 amino acids from the cysteine to the phenylalanine. The CDR3 DNA has 42 bases and is translated from base 1. Relative to germline, V is missing 6 bases and J is missing 10 bases, with 8 bases of the junction outside any gene match. For CDR1 and CDR2, the germline V gene lists SNHLY and FYNNEI. Inclusion was restricted to participants for whom at least one PBMC sample before ART initiation and at least two post-ART samples were available. Treatment was received in the United States of America by all participants with HIV. Before DNA extraction, cryopreserved samples of about 0.95-10 million PBMC were thawed and washed. At the time of the earliest PBMC sample, participants with HIV were aged between about 23 and 54 years. Per participant, PBMC samples came from 1-4 timepoints prior to ART initiation and 2-8 timepoints following ART initiation, for a median of 7 samples. Serial HIV viral load, CD4+ T-cell count, ART history and demographic data were obtained for every participant. A Qiagen kit on a QIAcube was used to extract genomic DNA from unsorted PBMC, with samples processed in batches of 12.

The material was unsorted PBMCs, obtained 3.1 years after starting antiretroviral therapy. The chain is made from TRBV2 and TRBJ2-1; the junction holds 11 bases that match TRBD2. The sequence was obtained from a young man with HIV. The CDR3 protein sequence reads: CASRVTSGNGEQFF. The bases read TGTGCCAGCAGGGTGACTAGCGGGAATGGGGAGCAGTTCTTC.